The 21 T cell receptor beta chains listed next were all sequenced from one sample in a study of blood T cell dynamics during melanoma immunotherapy. As to time point: week 3, after first cycle of checkpoint inhibitor. The method was immunoSEQ multiplex PCR; TCRdb's version includes in-frame clones alone and lacks a portion of them. The data contain about 7,600 clones, under 90% of them singletons. The material was blood, obtained from a patient treated with checkpoint blockade. These receptor sequences come from a human donor with melanoma.

The genes are TRBV29-1 and TRBJ2-3; no clear D gene. CDR3 length: 12 residues. Per germline, CDR1 SQVTM and CDR2 ANQGSEA. Trimming shortened V by 6 bases and J by 0 bases, and 7 bases separated the two germline ends. For the CDR3, the DNA is TGCAGCGTGGATGTGAGCACAGATACGCAGTATTTT. Translating it yields CSVDVSTDTQYF.

V gene TRBV19 combines with J gene TRBJ2-5, with no clear D. Trimming shortened V by 4 bases and J by 4 bases, and 10 bases separated the two germline ends. Germline CDR1 is LNHDA and CDR2 is SQIVND (reference sequence). This CDR3 region has 13 residues. CDR3 in DNA: TGTGCCAGTAGTAGTAGCTCGGGAGAGACCCAGTACTTC. It is translated as CASSSSSGETQYF. The full variable domain, rest sourced from reference TRBV19 and TRBJ2-5, is DGGITQSPKYLFRKEGQNVTLSCEQNLNHDAMYWYRQDPGQGLRLIYYSQIVNDFQKGDIAEGYSVSREKKESFPLTVTSAQKNPTAFYLCASSSSSGETQYFGPGTRLLVL.

V is TRBV5-4 and J is TRBJ1-2, with 8 bases aligning to TRBD1. Germline V gives CDR1 SGHNT, CDR2 YYREEE (reference sequence). The CDR3 totals 14 residues. J lost 1 base, V lost 4 bases, and 3 bases had no gene match. CDR3 amino acids: CASSDDRGNYGYTF. In DNA form, the CDR3 reads TGTGCCAGCAGCGATGACAGGGGTAACTATGGCTACACCTTC.

This chain joins TRBV2 and TRBJ2-7; D perhaps matches TRBD1 (6 bases). From germline, CDR1 is SNHLY and CDR2 FYNNEI. CDR3 size: 14 residues. Trimming removed 9 bases at V and 3 bases at J, with 18 bases between. This chain's CDR3 is CASLSEDSRYEQYV. In DNA, the CDR3 is TGTGCCAGTTTGTCCGAGGACAGCCGCTACGAGCAGTACGTC.

The genes are TRBV27 and TRBJ2-5, with TRBD1 matching 9 bases. The DNA end lines up better with TRBJ2-7; the J call may be wrong. This CDR3 comprises 15 residues. CDR1 and CDR2 (germline): MNHEY, SMNVEV (reference sequence). In nucleotides, the CDR3 is TGTGCCAGCAGCCCCGCTTCCGGACAGGGGTACGAGCAGTACTTC. The encoded protein is CASSPASGQGYEQYF.

This rearrangement joins TRBV28 to TRBJ1-4; no reliable D call. This CDR3 has 15 residues. Germline CDR1 and CDR2: MDHEN and SYDVKM. V lost 3 bases, J lost 3 bases, and 11 bases lay in between. The CDR3 DNA reads TGTGCCAGCAGTTTCGGAGGGTCCGCTAATGAAAAACTGTTTTTT. Translation: CASSFGGSANEKLFF.

This chain links TRBV5-1 with TRBJ2-1; weak D call: TRBD1 (6 bases). Trimming removed 1 base at V and 4 bases at J, with 12 bases between. Germline V gene data show CDR1 as SGHRS and CDR2 as YFSETQ. The CDR3 has 15 residues. CDR3: CASSLNGDTYNEQFF. DNA for the CDR3: TGCGCCAGCAGCTTGAACGGGGACACTTACAATGAGCAGTTCTTC.

This clone has just one count. This rearrangement joins TRBV28 to TRBJ1-2; D gene unclear. CDR1 MDHEN and CDR2 SYDVKM come from the germline V gene. This CDR3 comprises 12 residues. Between the trimmed V and J ends, which lost 1 base and 10 bases, there was a span of 10 bases. CDR3 in amino acids: CASSLSQSSYTF. CDR3 DNA sequence: TGTGCCAGCAGTTTATCCCAGTCTTCCTACACCTTC.

J is TRBJ2-1 and V is TRBV7-9, with 8 nucleotides matching TRBD1. The germline V gene encodes CDR1 SEHNR and CDR2 FQNEAQ (reference sequence). CDR3 length equals 16 residues. V lost 6 bases, J lost 2 bases, and 9 bases stayed unmatched. CDR3 loop: CASRHDRGVPYNEQFF. As DNA, the CDR3 is TGTGCCAGCAGGCACGACAGGGGTGTCCCCTACAATGAGCAGTTCTTC.

This clone has just a few counts. The CDR3, as DNA: TGTGCCAGCAGTGAAGGGGGTTATAGCAATCAGCCCCAGCATTTT. Translating gives CASSEGGYSNQPQHF. The genes are TRBV2 and TRBJ1-5; no firm D call. V dropped 1 base and J dropped 0 bases, with 7 bases sitting between them. The germline V gene encodes CDR1 SNHLY and CDR2 FYNNEI. The CDR3 is 15 residues long.

This clone was recorded only once. This sequence joins TRBV2 and TRBJ1-6; 7 nucleotides line up with TRBD1. Germline V gene sequence: CDR1 SNHLY, CDR2 FYNNEI. The CDR3 has 13 residues. V lost 10 bases, J lost 6 bases, and 6 bases stayed unmatched. CDR3: CATTGDLNSPLHF. CDR3 coding DNA: TGTGCCACCACAGGGGACCTTAATTCACCCCTCCACTTT.

In the case of this clone: One junction end disagrees with the germline gene, perhaps due to a read error. The V call is TRBV27, the J call TRBJ2-7; 8 positions agree with TRBD2. The CDR3 has 14 residues. Germline lookup yields CDR1 MNHEY and CDR2 SMNVEV (reference sequence). The DNA of the CDR3 is TGTGCCAGCAGTTCGGGGACTAGTCAAGGTCCGCAGTGCTTC. This gives the protein CASSSGTSQGPQCF.

Comments on this clone: Other DNA sequences within the sample encode an identical CDR3. The chain employs TRBV18 and TRBJ2-7; 9 bases line up with TRBD1. The V gene's germline CDR1 is KGHSH and CDR2 LQKENI. V lost 3 bases to trimming and J lost 1 base; unmatched junction nucleotides: 1. The CDR3 contains 14 residues. As DNA, the CDR3 is TGTGCCAGCTCACCCGGGACAGGGTCCTACGAGCAGTACTTC. Translated, it gives CASSPGTGSYEQYF. The entire variable domain, with the rest obtained from reference TRBV18 and TRBJ2-7, is as follows: NAGVMQNPRHLVRRRGQEARLRCSPMKGHSHVYWYRQLPEEGLKFMVYLQKENIIDESGMPKERFSAEFPKEGPSILRIQQVVRGDSAAYFCASSPGTGSYEQYFGPGTRLTVT.

The V call is TRBV30, the J call TRBJ1-1; TRBD1 is a possible D gene (5 bases). Germline-derived CDR1 and CDR2 are GTSNPN and SVGIG (reference sequence). V dropped 8 bases and J dropped 3 bases, with 16 bases sitting between them. CDR3 length: 13 amino acids. The CDR3, as DNA: TGTGCCGGGGGGGAGGACGCCTACACTGAAGCTTTCTTT. This codes for CAGGEDAYTEAFF.

The V gene is TRBV12-5, the J gene TRBJ2-1; D gene unclear. V gave up 1 base and J gave up 9 bases, with 7 bases separating them. CDR1 is LGHNT and CDR2 is FRNRAP in the germline V gene. The CDR3 extends over 12 amino acids. DNA of the CDR3: TGTGCTAGTGGTTTGGAAACCGGTGAGCAGTTCTTC. Translation gives CASGLETGEQFF.

J is TRBJ2-1 and V is TRBV19, with D hard to call. CDR3 length: 10 amino acids. CDR1 and CDR2 from the germline V gene are LNHDA and SQIVND (reference sequence). Trimming pared 10 bases from V and 4 bases from J, leaving 5 bases between. The CDR3 DNA is TGTGCCAACTCTTACAATGAGCAGTTCTTC. Translation gives CANSYNEQFF.

In this sample, this clone turned up a few times. The chain combines TRBV28 with TRBJ1-2; D is undetermined. This CDR3 comprises 14 residues. Germline assignment: CDR1 MDHEN and CDR2 SYDVKM. V dropped 5 bases and J dropped 3 bases, with 13 bases sitting between them. This chain's CDR3 is CASSQESGDYGYTF. DNA of the CDR3: TGTGCCAGCAGTCAAGAATCTGGGGACTATGGCTACACCTTC.

V and J are TRBV28 and TRBJ2-1; 10 positions match TRBD2. Germline CDR1 is MDHEN and CDR2 is SYDVKM. The CDR3 is made up of 15 amino acids. V shed 8 bases, J shed 4 bases, and the junction held 8 bases outside the gene matches. Written as DNA, the CDR3 is TGTGCCAGCTCTTCAATAGCGGGAGGTTACAATGAGCAGTTCTTC. The encoded protein is CASSSIAGGYNEQFF.

The chain joins TRBV28 to TRBJ1-6; D is uncertain. The CDR3 runs to 13 residues. Germline lookup yields CDR1 MDHEN and CDR2 SYDVKM. Deletions cut 3 bases from V and 7 bases from J, with 7 bases between. CDR3 loop: CASSFVGNSPLHF. Written as DNA, the CDR3 is TGTGCCAGCAGTTTTGTCGGCAATTCACCCCTCCACTTT. Supplemented by reference TRBV28 and TRBJ1-6, the full variable domain reads DVKVTQSSRYLVKRTGEKVFLECVQDMDHENMFWYRQDPGLGLRLIYFSYDVKMKEKGDIPEGYSVSREKKERFSLILESASTNQTSMYLCASSFVGNSPLHFGNGTRLTVT.

V is TRBV29-1 and J is TRBJ1-2; D gene unclear. Trimming left V 2 bases short and J 4 bases short, with 14 bases between. The CDR3 is made up of 14 amino acids. Germline V gene data show CDR1 as SQVTM and CDR2 as ANQGSEA. The CDR3, as DNA: TGCAGCGTTGAAAGAACCCAAAGGTCCTATGGCTACACCTTC. This encodes CSVERTQRSYGYTF.

This clone was detected a few times. The rearrangement links TRBV7-9 to TRBJ2-7; 7 bases match TRBD1. Germline values: CDR1 SEHNR, CDR2 FQNEAQ (reference sequence). The V and J ends lost 6 bases and 6 bases, in that order; junction bases with no gene match: 8. CDR3 length: 13 residues. Here the CDR3 reads CASSSPWTGEQYF. Written as DNA, the CDR3 is TGTGCCAGCAGTTCCCCATGGACAGGCGAGCAGTACTTC.